Given below is one T cell receptor (beta chain) in context. This clone has just a few counts. What antigen it recognizes has not been identified. The record has no base qualities; no much larger clone is one base away. Library preparation used the immunoSEQ multiplex PCR assay. The paper's processing steps were these. A statistical classification framework was built to diagnose cytomegalovirus status from the catalog of TCR beta chain sequences. The clones in this table, taken by TCRdb from immuneACCESS, are in-frame only. Not every clone is retained; where verified, under half of the shortfall comes from an unresolved V gene, and the cause of the rest is unknown. V and J calls and clone size come straight from that table; D and trimming were deduced from the DNA. The table for this sample lists 80,000 to 95,000 clones; about 94% of them were counted only once. The biggest ten clones account for about 1.1% of the sample.

The donors belonged to the validation cohort of approximately 130 subjects, which was separate from the roughly 670-subject first cohort. This record comes from a study of cytomegalovirus exposure and HLA in healthy donors (dated by TCRdb to between 2016 and 2019). In the study overall: The 500 to 700 repertoires of the first cohort and the 120 or so validation repertoires were produced on the same platform, according to a later analysis. The study aimed to test whether signatures of past pathogen exposure could be identified by cataloging public T cell receptors. High-throughput TCR immunosequencing, statistical association of individual TCRs with disease status, and machine learning were combined to predict cytomegalovirus infection status. In addition to the first cohort of 650 to 750 subjects, a separate validation cohort of about 120 different subjects was used. Points the paper makes about the study in general: The study listed 150 to 200 TCR beta chains as associated with cytomegalovirus. Subsequent analysis determined that TCRs grouped into clusters in the first cohort also showed a tendency toward co-occurrence across the roughly 120 validation repertoires, and 85% to 95% of cluster scores exceeded 0. The classifier was reported to diagnose cytomegalovirus status with high specificity and sensitivity in both the original and validation cohorts. The validation cohort had no HLA typing available for a later analysis, so co-occurrence within that cohort was assessed over all 130 or so repertoires. While some public TCRs were present in many individuals, most TCR sequences turned up only very rarely across donors. It was suggested by the authors that the approach could potentially be generalized to other disease states and immunological phenotypes. In vitro tests confirmed that a few of the cytomegalovirus-associated TCR beta chains recognize cytomegalovirus antigens.

After removal of 2 bases from V and 4 bases from J, the junction retains 3 bases not matched to a gene. In the germline V gene, CDR1 corresponds to SNHLY and CDR2 to FYNNEI. The CDR3, from cysteine to phenylalanine, totals 15 residues. Only CDR3 DNA remains: 45 bases, in frame from the first base. The clonotype comes from a woman in her 30s in good health and CMV-seropositive. The source material was PBMCs. This receptor chain uses TRBV2 and TRBJ2-1; 9 nucleotides in the junction match TRBD2. The CDR3 here reads CASSESSGEYNEQFF. The DNA reads TGTGCCAGCAGTGAATCTAGCGGGGAATACAATGAGCAGTTCTTC.